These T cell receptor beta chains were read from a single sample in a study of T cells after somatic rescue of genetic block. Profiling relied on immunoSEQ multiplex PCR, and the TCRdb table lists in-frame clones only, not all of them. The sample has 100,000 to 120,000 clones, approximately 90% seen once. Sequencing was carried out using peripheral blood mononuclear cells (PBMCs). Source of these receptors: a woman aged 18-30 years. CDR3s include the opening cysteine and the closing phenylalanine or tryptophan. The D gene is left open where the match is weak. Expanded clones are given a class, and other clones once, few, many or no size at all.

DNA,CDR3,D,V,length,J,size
TGTGCCAGCAGTAGGACTACCTCTAGCACAGATACGCAGTATTTT,CASSRTTSSTDTQYF,.,TRBV6-4,15,TRBJ2-3,.
TGTGCCAGCAGCTTACCGGGACCCGATAATTCACCCCTCCACTTT,CASSLPGPDNSPLHF,.,TRBV7-9,15,TRBJ1-6,.
TGCGCCAGTAGCCAAGATGAAGCCGTGCTAAGCTCTGGAAACACCATATATTTT,CASSQDEAVLSSGNTIYF,.,TRBV4-3,18,TRBJ1-3,once
TGTGCCAGCAGCCAAGGACAGGGGGGAACCTACGAGCAGTACTTC,CASSQGQGGTYEQYF,TRBD1,TRBV7-8,15,TRBJ2-7,.
TGTGCCAGCAGCTTAGGGGCTAGCGGAACCTACGAGCAGTACTTC,CASSLGASGTYEQYF,TRBD2,TRBV7-9,15,TRBJ2-7,.
TGTGCCAGCAGTCGCGCAGGGGGCGCGGATGGCTACACCTTC,CASSRAGGADGYTF,TRBD1,TRBV11-1,14,TRBJ1-2,few
TGCGCCAGCAGCCAAGCCGGGACAGGGGTATCTGGGGCCAACGTCCTGACTTTC,CASSQAGTGVSGANVLTF,TRBD1,TRBV4-3,18,TRBJ2-6,.
TGTGCCAGCAGCGAATTGGGACAGCCATCTGGAAACACCATATATTTT,CASSELGQPSGNTIYF,TRBD1,TRBV27,16,TRBJ1-3,.
TGCGCCAGCGCCTGGGGCGGGTCCGGGGAGCTGTTTTTT,CASAWGGSGELFF,.,TRBV5-1,13,TRBJ2-2,.
TGTGCCAGCTCACCGGGACTAGCGGTTAACACAGATACGCAGTATTTT,CASSPGLAVNTDTQYF,TRBD2,TRBV18,16,TRBJ2-3,.
TGTGCCAGCAGCTTATCGACAGGGGGTGCGGCCAATGAGCAGTTCTTC,CASSLSTGGAANEQFF,TRBD1,TRBV7-2,16,TRBJ2-1,.